This is a list of T cell receptor beta chains from one sample in a study of T-cell reconstitution after alpha-beta-depleted transplantation in children. TCRdb fed the PCR reads into MiXCR, producing one record per CDR3 protein. This sample has 500,000 to 600,000 distinct CDR3 sequences, with 27% found just once. The sequencing here drew on PBMCs, taken before TCRalphabeta/CD19-depleted stem cell transplant. These receptors originate from a boy in the first two years of life with Wiskott-Aldrich syndrome, due to receive a stem cell transplant. Each CDR3 is given without its conserved first and last residue. Not every row has a clone size; where given, it reads once, few, many or a size class.

J gene	V gene	clone size	CDR3 length	CDR3 protein
TRBJ2-1	TRBV20-1	.	15	SASPTLLAGGGNEQF
TRBJ2-7	TRBV3-1	.	12	ASSQASGSEEQY
TRBJ1-5	TRBV20-1	.	13	SASPYSQINQPQH
TRBJ2-3	TRBV20-1	few	13	SATTPSGSTDTQY
TRBJ2-5	TRBV7-8	.	14	ASSHGLAGKQETQY
TRBJ1-5	TRBV5-1	many	15	ASSLVPTGYSNQPQH
TRBJ2-1	TRBV5-1	.	15	ASSLESQSQRYNEQF
TRBJ2-5	TRBV28	few	14	ASKGTRQKRQETQY
TRBJ2-4	TRBV27	once	13	ASSLWGGAKNIQY
TRBJ1-1	TRBV7-3	few	11	ASSYDRNTEAF
TRBJ1-1	TRBV5-1	.	12	ASSLAEGSPEAF
TRBJ2-3	TRBV14	few	11	ASSQTGRNTQY
TRBJ1-1	TRBV5-6	.	12	ASSLAGGDNKPF
TRBJ1-6	TRBV20-1	.	16	SARGAVSGDTYNSPLH
TRBJ2-5	TRBV2	.	12	ASREVSATRTQY
TRBJ2-7	TRBV5-5	.	16	ASSDRWSPGQGAWEQY
TRBJ1-6	TRBV25-1	.	13	ASSARQGTGSPLH
TRBJ1-6	TRBV20-1	.	12	SASEGFYNSPLH
TRBJ1-5	TRBV7-2	few	13	ASSLYRAGGQPQH
TRBJ2-7	TRBV12-3/TRBV12-4	many	12	ASSRDRSSYEQY
TRBJ2-1	TRBV4-1	.	11	ASSQDLWNEQF
TRBJ1-1	TRBV5-1	many	11	ASSLGGDTEAF
TRBJ2-1	TRBV4-2	few	13	ASSQARAPYNEQF
TRBJ2-7	TRBV5-1	.	11	ASSFEGHYEQY
TRBJ2-3	TRBV2	.	14	ASSRYSRGTSDTQY
TRBJ2-5	TRBV7-2	few	13	ASSFIAGYQETQY
TRBJ2-2	TRBV29-1	few	13	SVEHGRANTGELF
TRBJ2-7	TRBV7-9	.	13	ASSLVAGKVGEQY
TRBJ2-1	TRBV20-1	few	11	SARDGRGRLQF
TRBJ2-1	TRBV15	few	11	ATSSTANNEQF
TRBJ2-7	TRBV14	few	16	ASSQEGPRGSFNYEQY
TRBJ2-3	TRBV20-1	few	10	SARDDTDTQY
TRBJ1-2	TRBV7-9	.	15	ASSLVSFGTDGYGYT
TRBJ2-5	TRBV5-6	.	12	ASSLVKGRETQY
TRBJ2-1	TRBV11-2	.	17	ASSFRLAGGTSSYNEQF
TRBJ2-1	TRBV7-8	.	15	ASSPTILAGGLDEQF
TRBJ2-5	TRBV4-1	.	13	ASSPLAGGPETQY
TRBJ2-3	TRBV2	.	11	ASSPTVLDTQY
TRBJ2-5	TRBV11-2	.	15	ASSSPWGVNPQETQY
TRBJ2-2	TRBV5-1	few	13	ASRAQGAVTGELF
TRBJ1-1	TRBV5-6	few	9	ASSDRVEAF
TRBJ2-3	TRBV5-1	.	14	ASSLFVGEPTDTQY
TRBJ2-3	TRBV20-1	.	10	SDIGPTDTQY
TRBJ1-6	TRBV7-6	few	12	ASSNTGLDSPLH
TRBJ1-1	TRBV19	.	12	ASSIPRTRTEAF